This T cell receptor beta chain was captured in a study of blood T cell repertoires in COVID-19. In the study overall: Acute and convalescent COVID-19 samples came from the United States, Italy and Spain. The analysed material was cDNA or gDNA that came from T cells, B-cell-depleted T cells, or PBMCs.

The CDR3 contains 14 residues. The V end lost 3 bases, the J end lost 8 bases, and 15 bases lay between the germline ends. Germline values: CDR1 KGHDR, CDR2 SFDVKD. Original methodology: Amplifying reference gene primers gave estimates of nucleated cell counts. The protocol was immunoSEQ multiplex PCR, while the TCRdb copy is restricted to in-frame clones and leaves out a portion. For V, J and clone size, that table is used; D and trimming come from the DNA. Of fewer than 250,000 clones in the sample, approximately 86% were seen once. The specimen sequenced was peripheral blood. This TCR came from a man in his 60s with acute or convalescent COVID-19. The chain joins TRBV24-1 to TRBJ1-2; the D is unclear. CDR3: CATSDATEAGGYTF. CDR3 DNA sequence: TGTGCCACCAGTGATGCAACAGAGGCGGGGGGCTACACCTTC.